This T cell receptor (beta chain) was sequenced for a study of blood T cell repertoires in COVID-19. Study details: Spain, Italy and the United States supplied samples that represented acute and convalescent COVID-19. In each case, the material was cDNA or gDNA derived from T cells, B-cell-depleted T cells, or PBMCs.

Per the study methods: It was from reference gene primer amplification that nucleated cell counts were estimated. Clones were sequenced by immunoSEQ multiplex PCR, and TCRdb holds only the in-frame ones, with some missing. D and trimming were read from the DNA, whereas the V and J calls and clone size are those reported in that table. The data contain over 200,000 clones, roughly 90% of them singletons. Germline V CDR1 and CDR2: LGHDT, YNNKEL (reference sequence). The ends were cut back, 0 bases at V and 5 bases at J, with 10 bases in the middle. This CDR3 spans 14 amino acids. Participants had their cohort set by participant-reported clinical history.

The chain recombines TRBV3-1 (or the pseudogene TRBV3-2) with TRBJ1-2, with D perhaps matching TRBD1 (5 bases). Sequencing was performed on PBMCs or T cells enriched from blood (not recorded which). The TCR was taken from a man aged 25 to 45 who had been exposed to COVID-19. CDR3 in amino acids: CASSQDATAYGYTF. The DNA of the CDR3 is TGTGCCAGCAGCCAAGATGCGACAGCATATGGCTACACCTTC.